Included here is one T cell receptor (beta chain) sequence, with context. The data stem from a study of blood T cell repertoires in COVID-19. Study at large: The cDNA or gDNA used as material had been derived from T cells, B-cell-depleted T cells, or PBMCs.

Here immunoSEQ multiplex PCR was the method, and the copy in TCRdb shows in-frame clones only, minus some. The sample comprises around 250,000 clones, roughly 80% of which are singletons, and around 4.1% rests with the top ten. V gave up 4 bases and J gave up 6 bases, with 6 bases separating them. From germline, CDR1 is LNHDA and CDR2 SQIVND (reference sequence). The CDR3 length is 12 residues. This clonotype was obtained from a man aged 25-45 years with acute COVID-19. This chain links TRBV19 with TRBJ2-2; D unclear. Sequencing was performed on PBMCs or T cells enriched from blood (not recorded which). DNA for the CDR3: TGTGCCAGTAGTAGAGACGCCGGGGAGCTGTTTTTT. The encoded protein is CASSRDAGELFF.